The rows below give T cell receptor beta chains drawn from one sample of a study of CD8 T cells in ankylosing spondylitis. TCRdb reprocessed the 5' RACE reads via MiXCR and lists one record per CDR3 protein. The sample holds more than 150,000 distinct CDR3 sequences; more than 10% are singletons and the top ten take about 15%. The material sequenced was blood, either unsorted or a sorted T cell fraction (not recorded which). These receptors all stem from a male donor with ankylosing spondylitis or in good health (not recorded which). The conserved cysteine and the conserved F or W are not part of the CDR3 here. Size values are once, few and many counts, or a class for expanded clones, and some rows have none.

>TRBJ2-4|TRBV13|-
ASSLGSLKNIQY
>TRBJ2-3|TRBV21-1|many
ASSKNRQGGDTQY
>TRBJ2-7|TRBV7-9|-
ASSLEDPGARSYEQY
>TRBJ2-7|TRBV6-2/TRBV6-3|few
ASSYSRIPYEQY
>TRBJ2-1|TRBV5-6|many
ASSLVKGSYNEQF
>TRBJ2-2|TRBV6-1|few
ASRRGTSGGTGELF
>TRBJ2-1|TRBV29-1|many
SVAPGQGGHEQF
>TRBJ2-3|TRBV11-2|few
ASSMTGSTTDTQY
>TRBJ2-1|TRBV27|-
ASSLYSPIAGGLSYNEQF
>TRBJ1-1|TRBV7-9|-
ASSNPGGNTEAF
>TRBJ2-7|TRBV18|few
ASSPPSGNLGEQY
>TRBJ1-1|TRBV25-1|few
ASSELGAGYAEAF
>TRBJ2-7|TRBV29-1|few
SASSRESYEQY
>TRBJ2-4|TRBV4-1|-
ASSQEEIPLIMAKNIQY
>TRBJ2-6|TRBV5-6|-
ASSEDRANVLT
>TRBJ1-1|TRBV4-1|few
ASSRQQGNTEAF
>TRBJ2-3|TRBV5-1|few
ASSPPSEPDTQY
>TRBJ1-5|TRBV6-4|-
ASSEMAEQPQH
>TRBJ2-1|TRBV7-9|-
ASYGGTYNEQF
>TRBJ2-5|TRBV13|few
ASSVWDSLGETQY
>TRBJ2-7|TRBV27|-
ASSLGTGGASYEQY
>TRBJ1-1|TRBV18|few
ASSPPWSLPGEAF
>TRBJ2-1|TRBV12-3/TRBV12-4|few
ASSSPLSSYNEQF
>TRBJ2-3|TRBV4-1|-
ASSQVTPGEFSTDTQY
>TRBJ2-1|TRBV5-1|-
ASGSSGFTYNEQF
>TRBJ2-5|TRBV25-1|-
ASTERGPNGWTQY
>TRBJ2-7|TRBV20-1|many
SAPGRKFEYEQY
>TRBJ1-2|TRBV25-1|many
ASGDQGVYGYT
>TRBJ2-3|TRBV6-1|-
ASSSPPKGPDTQY
>TRBJ2-7|TRBV11-1|-
ASSVQTSGSTEYYEQY
>TRBJ2-3|TRBV11-1|few
ASSSGTSGAIYTDTQY
>TRBJ2-7|TRBV14|-
ASSQAHTSGSLYEQY
>TRBJ1-2|TRBV5-6|-
ASSRRDRPYGYT
>TRBJ1-1|TRBV7-8|few
ASSLRGGRTEAF
>TRBJ2-3|TRBV12-3/TRBV12-4|-
ASSEGPSTDTQY
>TRBJ2-1|TRBV7-6|few
ASSLLVSSYNEQF
>TRBJ2-1|TRBV13|-
ASSSRGGGALLEQF
>TRBJ1-6|TRBV7-9|-
ASSSRQGENSPLH
>TRBJ1-1|TRBV5-1|few
ASSLANGARYTEAF
>TRBJ1-2|TRBV29-1|-
SVETSFYGYT
>TRBJ2-1|TRBV10-1|-
ASSEGDGVVNEQF
>TRBJ1-6|TRBV4-1|few
ASSQDRVVPYSPLH
>TRBJ2-1|TRBV4-1|-
ASSQSGFGDNEQF
>TRBJ1-4|TRBV29-1|-
SVEGVEGTNEKLF
>TRBJ2-1|TRBV12-3/TRBV12-4|-
ASTKGISYNEQF
>TRBJ2-5|TRBV4-1|few
ASSQDRVGGRQTQY
>TRBJ2-3|TRBV20-1|-
SASGLAASTDTQY
>TRBJ1-1|TRBV5-4|-
ASSFPDGGLTEAF
>TRBJ1-3|TRBV12-5|few
ASGSLDTIY
>TRBJ1-2|TRBV2|-
ASSRIDPTYGYT
>TRBJ1-1|TRBV7-9|many
ASSPRGAVNTEAF
>TRBJ2-3|TRBV11-3|few
ASSAGSGGATDTQY
>TRBJ2-7|TRBV5-1|few
ASSYRESHEQY
>TRBJ2-1|TRBV9|-
ASSASRGWVEQF
>TRBJ2-3|TRBV11-3|many
ASSLSRERTQY
>TRBJ2-3|TRBV6-4|few
ASSTGTSGGDTQY
>TRBJ2-1|TRBV16|-
ASSQSREAEEQF
>TRBJ2-1|TRBV6-2/TRBV6-3|few
ASELAGGLNEQF